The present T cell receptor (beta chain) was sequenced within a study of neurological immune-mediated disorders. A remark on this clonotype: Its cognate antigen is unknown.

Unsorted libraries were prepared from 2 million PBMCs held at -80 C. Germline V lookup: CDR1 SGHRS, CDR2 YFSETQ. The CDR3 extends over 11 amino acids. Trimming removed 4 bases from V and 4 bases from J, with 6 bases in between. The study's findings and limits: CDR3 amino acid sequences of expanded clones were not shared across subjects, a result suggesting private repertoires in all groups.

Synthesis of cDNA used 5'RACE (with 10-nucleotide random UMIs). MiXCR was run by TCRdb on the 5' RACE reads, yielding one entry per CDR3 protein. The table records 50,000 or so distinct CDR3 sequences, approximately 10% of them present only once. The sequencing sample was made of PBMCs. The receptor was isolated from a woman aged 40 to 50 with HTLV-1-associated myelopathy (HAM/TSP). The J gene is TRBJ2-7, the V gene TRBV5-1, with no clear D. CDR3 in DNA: TGCGCCAGCAGCAACAGTTACGAGCAGTACTTC. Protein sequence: CASSNSYEQYF.